Listed below are T cell receptor beta chains from one sample, sequenced in a study of T cells in Graves' hyperthyroidism and ophthalmopathy. TCRdb re-derived calls from the multiplex PCR reads in MiXCR, one entry per CDR3 protein. Of a few hundred thousand distinct CDR3 sequences in the sample, around 25% were seen once. Sequencing used blood. These receptors originate from a man between 50 and 59 years old with Graves' hyperthyroidism. Each CDR3 is given with its conserved first and last residue. The order of the fields is CDR3 length, J gene, V gene, D gene, clone size, CDR3 protein, CDR3 DNA. D genes are given only for firm matches. Some rows have no size entry. The others give once, few or many, or a class for an expanded clone.

15,TRBJ2-3,TRBV7-2,TRBD2,many,CASSPSGSNLNTQYF,TGTGCCAGCAGCCCAAGCGGGAGTAATTTGAATACGCAGTATTTT
16,TRBJ1-3,TRBV3-1,NA,few,CASSFRQTSSGNTIYF,TGTGCCAGCAGCTTCCGACAGACAAGCTCTGGAAACACCATATATTTT
13,TRBJ1-2,TRBV5-1,NA,NA,CASSLAEADGYTF,TGCGCCAGCAGCTTGGCCGAGGCGGATGGCTACACCTTC
13,TRBJ1-5,TRBV19,NA,NA,CASTIVGYQPQHF,TGTGCCAGTACCATAGTGGGGTATCAGCCCCAGCATTTT
13,TRBJ1-1,TRBV6-1,NA,NA,CASSASRGTEAFF,TGTGCCAGCAGTGCAAGCAGGGGCACTGAAGCTTTCTTT
12,TRBJ2-5,TRBV29-1,NA,NA,CSGRQGQETQYF,TGCAGTGGGAGGCAGGGGCAAGAGACCCAGTACTTC
18,TRBJ2-3,TRBV11-1,TRBD1,NA,CASRGQGKAGGVTDTQYF,TGTGCCAGCAGGGGACAGGGAAAAGCCGGCGGAGTCACAGATACGCAGTATTTT
16,TRBJ2-5,TRBV2,TRBD2,many,CASTWGLAGEQETQYF,TGTGCCAGCACATGGGGACTAGCGGGAGAACAAGAGACCCAGTACTTC
15,TRBJ1-1,TRBV2,NA,few,CASSSDTGRNTEAFF,TGTGCCAGCAGCTCTGATACAGGGAGAAACACTGAAGCTTTCTTT
14,TRBJ2-7,TRBV24-1,NA,few,CATSDPWTEGEQYF,TGTGCCACCAGTGACCCTTGGACAGAGGGGGAGCAGTACTTC
16,TRBJ2-7,TRBV5-1,NA,NA,CASSLAQGTVSYEQYF,TGCGCCAGCAGCCTGGCCCAGGGAACGGTCTCCTACGAGCAGTACTTC
15,TRBJ2-7,TRBV27,TRBD2,NA,CASSLSRAGAYEQYF,TGTGCCAGCAGTTTATCGAGAGCGGGGGCCTACGAGCAGTACTTC
13,TRBJ2-5,TRBV6-5,NA,NA,CASSSQAGETQYF,TGTGCCAGCAGTTCCCAAGCGGGAGAGACCCAGTACTTC
18,TRBJ2-5,TRBV13,TRBD2,few,CASSLGRRAGGEEETQYF,TGTGCCAGCAGCTTAGGCCGGAGGGCGGGAGGGGAAGAAGAGACCCAGTACTTC
15,TRBJ2-6,TRBV15,TRBD1,NA,CATSTDRAGANVLTF,TGTGCCACCAGCACCGACAGGGCTGGGGCCAACGTCCTGACTTTC
14,TRBJ2-1,TRBV5-1,NA,few,CASSAAPVYNEQFF,TGCGCCAGCAGCGCAGCCCCGGTCTACAATGAGCAGTTCTTC
15,TRBJ2-7,TRBV7-2,NA,many,CASSLSRGPSYEQYF,TGTGCCAGCAGCTTATCTCGGGGACCTTCCTACGAGCAGTACTTC
15,TRBJ2-7,TRBV3-1,NA,few,CASSQAWFSSYEQYF,TGTGCCAGCAGCCAAGCCTGGTTTAGCTCCTACGAGCAGTACTTC
15,TRBJ2-5,TRBV19,NA,NA,CASVKTGGPQETQYF,TGTGCCAGTGTCAAAACTGGGGGCCCCCAAGAGACCCAGTACTTC
14,TRBJ1-5,TRBV19,NA,NA,CASSIGGPAQPQHF,TGTGCCAGTAGTATCGGGGGGCCCGCTCAGCCCCAGCATTTT
15,TRBJ2-3,TRBV2,NA,few,CATSTLTGRTDTQYF,TGTGCCACCTCGACCCTGACAGGGAGGACAGATACGCAGTATTTT
15,TRBJ2-7,TRBV5-1,TRBD2,once,CASSLERRGGSEQYF,TGCGCCAGCAGCCTGGAACGGCGGGGGGGTAGCGAGCAGTACTTC
15,TRBJ2-7,TRBV7-9,NA,many,CASSPTGTDPYEQYF,TGTGCCAGCAGTCCCACCGGGACGGACCCCTACGAGCAGTACTTC
15,TRBJ1-1,TRBV5-1,NA,NA,CASSKVGGRNTEAFF,TGCGCCAGCAGCAAGGTGGGGGGCAGGAACACTGAAGCTTTCTTT
16,TRBJ2-7,TRBV11-2,TRBD2,few,CASSLESGLGVDEQYF,TGTGCCAGCAGCTTAGAGTCTGGACTAGGGGTAGACGAGCAGTACTTC
14,TRBJ1-2,TRBV5-6,TRBD1,few,CASRSPGTGYGYTF,TGTGCCAGCAGGTCCCCCGGGACAGGGTATGGCTACACCTTC
14,TRBJ1-4,TRBV27,NA,few,CASTKQLGNEKLFF,TGTGCCAGCACCAAACAGTTAGGGAATGAAAAACTGTTTTTT
14,TRBJ2-2,TRBV19,TRBD1,few,CASMNRGNTGELFF,TGTGCCAGTATGAACAGGGGGAACACCGGGGAGCTGTTTTTT
14,TRBJ2-5,TRBV5-6,NA,many,CASSLWFSEETQYF,TGTGCCAGCAGCTTGTGGTTTAGCGAAGAGACCCAGTACTTC
13,TRBJ2-1,TRBV2,NA,many,CAGGVSRGNEQFF,TGTGCCGGAGGGGTGTCCAGGGGCAATGAGCAGTTCTTC
19,TRBJ2-6,TRBV5-1,TRBD1,few,CASSLALTGQVSGANVLTF,TGCGCCAGCAGCTTGGCCTTGACAGGGCAGGTCTCTGGGGCCAACGTCCTGACTTTC
15,TRBJ2-3,TRBV2,TRBD2,many,CASSLLAGGSDTQYF,TGTGCCAGCAGCCTACTAGCGGGAGGGTCAGATACGCAGTATTTT
14,TRBJ1-1,TRBV12-3/TRBV12-4,NA,NA,CASSTGASNTEAFF,TGTGCCAGCAGTACTGGGGCTTCGAACACTGAAGCTTTCTTT
18,TRBJ2-5,TRBV28,TRBD2,NA,CASSFASGRVWDHETQYF,TGTGCCAGCAGTTTCGCTAGCGGGAGGGTGTGGGACCACGAGACCCAGTACTTC
14,TRBJ1-2,TRBV6-1,TRBD1,few,CASSSDRGNYGYTF,TGTGCCAGCAGTTCGGACAGGGGCAACTATGGCTACACCTTC
14,TRBJ2-3,TRBV29-1,TRBD1,few,CSVEDNRDRGGQYF,TGCAGCGTTGAGGACAACCGGGACAGGGGTGGGCAGTATTTT
17,TRBJ2-2,TRBV24-1,NA,NA,CATSEPTRAADTGELFF,TGTGCCACCAGTGAGCCCACTAGAGCCGCGGACACCGGGGAGCTGTTTTTT
15,TRBJ1-1,TRBV4-1,TRBD1,NA,CASSPEDRSNTEAFF,TGCGCCAGCAGCCCGGAGGACAGGTCGAACACTGAAGCTTTCTTT
12,TRBJ1-4,TRBV6-1,NA,NA,CASGTSNEKLFF,TGTGCCAGCGGGACCTCAAATGAAAAACTGTTTTTT
13,TRBJ2-7,TRBV7-9,NA,many,CASSFGQNYEQYF,TGTGCCAGCAGCTTCGGGCAGAACTACGAGCAGTACTTC
15,TRBJ1-2,TRBV7-2,NA,NA,CASSLEVQSNYGYTF,TGTGCCAGCAGCTTAGAGGTCCAGTCTAACTATGGCTACACCTTC
11,TRBJ2-1,TRBV20-1,TRBD2,NA,CSASVGEGQFF,TGCAGTGCTAGTGTGGGGGAGGGGCAGTTCTTC
15,TRBJ2-3,TRBV5-1,NA,NA,CASSIQGPSTDTQYF,TGCGCCAGCAGCATACAGGGCCCAAGCACAGATACGCAGTATTTT
13,TRBJ1-5,TRBV2,NA,NA,CASSESHHQPQHF,TGTGCCAGCAGTGAGTCTCACCATCAGCCCCAGCATTTT
16,TRBJ1-1,TRBV27,NA,many,CASSLGSVFGGTEAFF,TGTGCCAGCAGTTTGGGGAGTGTGTTTGGGGGGACTGAAGCTTTCTTT
14,TRBJ2-7,TRBV7-6,TRBD1,many,CASSPGTGEREQYF,TGTGCCAGCAGCCCCGGGACAGGGGAAAGGGAGCAGTACTTC